This T cell receptor beta chain was sequenced in a study of CD8+ T cells in alopecia areata. Looking at the study overall: Patients received oral tofacitinib, 5 to 10 mg twice daily, for moderate-to-severe alopecia areata. Findings and caveats of the study: Throughout tofacitinib, many expanded lesional clones continued to persist in scalp and blood. Expanded CD8+ clones among the top 100, and scalp clonality, were significantly decreased by tofacitinib. Against the mouse data, patients shared TCRs less clearly, possibly for HLA reasons.

Extracted RNA was reverse transcribed into cDNA, the sequencing template. TCRdb's table, derived via immunoSEQ multiplex PCR, lists solely in-frame clones and lacks some. The data contain a few hundred thousand clones, roughly two fifths of them singletons. This clone came up a few times. The target antigen is unknown. Treatment noted: oral pan-JAK inhibitor, 5-10 mg twice daily. The ends were cut back, 5 bases at V and 4 bases at J, with 14 bases in the middle. The CDR3 sequence is 14 residues long. Germline-derived CDR1 and CDR2 are MNHEY and SVGAGI. This TCR came from a human donor with alopecia areata. The source material was CD4+ T cells sorted from blood, sampled between weeks 30 and 35, from a patient treated with tofacitinib. The rearrangement links TRBV6-5 to TRBJ1-2, with a tentative D call TRBD1 (6 bases). CDR3 coding DNA: TGTGCCAGCAGTGGTGGACAGAAAATCTATGGCTACACCTTC. Translating it yields CASSGGQKIYGYTF.